This passage covers 2 T cell receptor beta chains from one sample sequenced in a study of blood T cell repertoires in COVID-19 (dated by TCRdb to 2020 to 2022). The library was obtained by the immunoSEQ multiplex PCR assay. Here the immuneACCESS table is served through TCRdb, limited to in-frame sequences with V and J called. Missing clones are a known gap in these copies; in checked studies unresolved V genes cover under half, and the rest lacks a known reason. Present in this sample are about 250,000 clones, approximately 79% of which were seen just once. The ten largest clonotypes hold 3% to 4% of the sample. Sequencing was done on a sample of peripheral blood. These receptors were taken from a woman aged 40 to 50 with active or convalescent COVID-19.

Comment on this clone: Additional DNA sequences in this sample encode the identical CDR3. The chain uses TRBV6-5 and TRBJ1-1; tentatively, D is TRBD1 (5 bases). The CDR3 extends over 13 amino acids. The germline V gene has CDR1 MNHEY and CDR2 SVGAGI. V lost 0 bases, J lost 5 bases, and 7 bases lay in between. DNA of the CDR3: TGTGCCAGCAGTTACTCGGGGGGGACTGAAGCTTTCTTT. Translation gives CASSYSGGTEAFF.

Only a few counts were recorded for this clone. The J gene is TRBJ1-1, the V gene TRBV27; D may be TRBD1 (5 bases). V lost 5 bases and J lost 6, with 19 bases in between. The CDR3 consists of 15 residues. The germline gives CDR1 MNHEY, CDR2 SMNVEV (reference sequence). CDR3 nucleotide sequence: TGTGCCAGCAGTACCCGAGGAGGGGTAAGAGCTGAAGCTTTCTTT. Its translation: CASSTRGGVRAEAFF.